This entry lists 12 T cell receptor beta chains sequenced from one sample in a study of multiple sclerosis patients with progressive multifocal leukoencephalopathy. Repertoires were generated with immunoSEQ multiplex PCR, while TCRdb's copy carries only in-frame clones and drops some. The repertoire holds roughly 28,000 clones, with more than 75% as singletons. The sample's time point: before natalizumab initiation. Sequenced input: PBMCs. These receptors came from a human donor with multiple sclerosis.

This chain uses TRBV5-4 with TRBJ1-5, with 11 bases fitting TRBD1. V lost 4 bases and J lost 3; bases outside the gene matches: 12. The CDR3 totals 18 residues. Germline CDR1 reads SGHNT; CDR2 reads YYREEE (reference sequence). DNA of the CDR3: TGTGCCAGCAGCCAAGATGGGACAGGGGGAACGAACAATCAGCCCCAGCATTTT. This translates into CASSQDGTGGTNNQPQHF.

In this sample, this clone turned up a few times. The rearrangement joins TRBV9 to TRBJ1-6, with D perhaps TRBD1 (6 bases). The germline gives CDR1 SGDLS, CDR2 YYNGEE. This CDR3 is 15 amino acids long. Deletions cut 0 bases from V and 8 bases from J, with 12 bases between. The CDR3 is CASSVEQGMDSPLHF. CDR3 bases: TGTGCCAGCAGCGTAGAGCAGGGGATGGATTCACCCCTCCACTTT. The full variable domain, its missing parts supplied by reference TRBV9 and TRBJ1-6, is DSGVTQTPKHLITATGQRVTLRCSPRSGDLSVYWYQQSLDQGLQFLIQYYNGEERAKGNILERFSAQQFPDLHSELNLSSLELGDSALYFCASSVEQGMDSPLHFGNGTRLTVT.

The chain is built from TRBV4-2 and TRBJ1-6; D might be TRBD1 (5 bases). Trimming stripped 0 bases from V and 6 bases from J, with 21 bases between. Germline V gene data show CDR1 as LGHNA and CDR2 as YNFKEQ. The CDR3 extends over 19 amino acids. The CDR3 here is CASSQEAPRGTLTNSPLHF. For the CDR3, the DNA is TGTGCCAGCAGCCAAGAGGCGCCTCGGGGGACTCTAACTAATTCACCCCTCCACTTT.

The chain uses TRBV28 and TRBJ2-3; 7 bases map to TRBD1. V lost 6 bases, J lost 1 base, and 4 bases stayed unmatched. Per germline, CDR1 MDHEN and CDR2 SYDVKM. The CDR3 loop spans 14 amino acids. In nucleotides, the CDR3 is TGTGCCAGCAGCCCTACAGGGGGCACAGATACGCAGTATTTT. This sequence encodes CASSPTGGTDTQYF.

The chain employs TRBV11-1 and TRBJ2-7; D possibly corresponds to TRBD2 (6 bases). This CDR3 has 15 residues. Trimming shortened V by 5 bases and J by 0 bases, and 14 bases separated the two germline ends. Germline V gene lookup returns CDR1 SGHAT and CDR2 FQDESV (reference sequence). CDR3 in DNA: TGTGCCAGCAGCCACACAATCGGGGGCTCCTACGAGCAGTACTTC. This encodes CASSHTIGGSYEQYF.

The CDR3 region has the DNA TGTGCCAGCAGCTTTTCTAGCGGGGGGGCAGGAGATACGCAGTATTTT. Its protein product is CASSFSSGGAGDTQYF. The genes are TRBV11-3 and TRBJ2-3, with 12 nucleotides matching TRBD2. CDR1 is SGHNT, CDR2 YENEEA, per germline. The J segment lost 5 bases and the V segment lost 3 bases, leaving 6 bases of the junction unmatched. There are 16 residues in the CDR3.

V gene TRBV5-1 combines with J gene TRBJ2-7; unclear D gene. Trimming took 8 bases from V and 4 from J, leaving 19 bases between them. Per germline, CDR1 SGHRS and CDR2 YFSETQ. The CDR3 is 14 amino acids. The CDR3 DNA sequence: TGCGCCAGTGGGCGGTCGGGCGGTGAATACGAGCAGTACTTC. Translating gives CASGRSGGEYEQYF.

The rearrangement uses TRBV9 and TRBJ2-2; TRBD2 agrees at 8 bases. The CDR3 has 13 amino acids. Germline CDR1 is SGDLS and CDR2 is YYNGEE. Trimming removed 5 bases from V and 4 bases from J; junction bases left unmatched: 1. CDR3 in amino acids: CASRRGGTGELFF. The CDR3 DNA is TGTGCCAGCAGACGGGGGGGCACCGGGGAGCTGTTTTTT.

The chain has TRBV7-9 and TRBJ2-7, with 10 nucleotides matching TRBD1. CDR1 and CDR2 from the germline V gene are SEHNR and FQNEAQ (reference sequence). V dropped 2 bases and J dropped 5; count of bases not matched to a gene: 6. CDR3 length: 15 residues. The CDR3 protein is CASSLSSGTGDEQYF. DNA for the CDR3: TGTGCCAGCAGCTTATCCTCCGGGACAGGGGACGAGCAGTACTTC.

This chain links TRBV7-9 with TRBJ2-3; 9 positions agree with TRBD2. J gave up 5 bases and V 4 bases, and 10 bases lay outside the gene matches. The CDR3 spans 16 residues. The V gene's germline CDR1 is SEHNR and CDR2 FQNEAQ (reference sequence). The CDR3 DNA is TGTGCCAGCAGCTCGCAGCGGGGGGCCCTCTTAGATACGCAGTATTTT. Amino acid sequence: CASSSQRGALLDTQYF.

V is TRBV19 and J is TRBJ2-5; D may be TRBD2 (5 bases). V was trimmed by 6 bases and J by 4 bases, leaving 18 bases between them. CDR1 is LNHDA, CDR2 SQIVND, per germline (reference sequence). The CDR3 totals 15 residues. CDR3 in DNA: TGTGCCAGTAGCTTAATTGGGCTAGCTGGAGAGACCCAGTACTTC. It translates to CASSLIGLAGETQYF.

V gene TRBV6-5 combines with J gene TRBJ1-1, with unresolved D. CDR3 length: 12 residues. Germline V CDR1 and CDR2: MNHEY, SVGAGI. V lost 6 bases and J 5 bases, leaving 10 bases between the germline ends. The DNA for the CDR3 is TGTGCCAGCAGCCCCGGTTCAACTGAAGCTTTCTTT. This gives the protein CASSPGSTEAFF.